This T cell receptor beta chain was sequenced for a study of shared clonotypes between healthy human individuals. Broader study findings: Despite large depth, sorted-subset datasets appeared incompletely sequenced. As a rule, naive subsets had a larger estimated richness than memory subsets.

A word on this clone: Its target is not known.

Germline CDR1 reads SGHNT; CDR2 reads YYREEE (reference sequence). Losses at the gene ends were 4 bases for V and 4 bases for J; bases not matched to a gene: 9. The CDR3 has 15 amino acids. Using immunoSEQ multiplex PCR, the repertoire was profiled, and TCRdb retains in-frame clones only, with some absent. The table records approximately 2.5 million clones, 90% to 95% of them present only once. Material for sequencing was naive CD4+ T cells from PBMCs. Stated subset: CD45RA+ positively selected. This chain connects TRBV5-4 to TRBJ1-2; 8 bases fit TRBD1. The clonotype originates from a man aged 18-30 years in good health. Some clones in this sample may be carry-over from other donors' samples. This CDR3 is CASSPPQGAGYGYTF. CDR3 coding DNA: TGTGCCAGCAGCCCTCCCCAGGGGGCGGGCTATGGCTACACCTTC.